This TCR beta chain was identified in a study of T-cell reconstitution after alpha-beta-depleted transplantation in children. The study, taken as a whole, reports: Alpha-beta T cells present about two months after transplant were reported to originate from several hundred expanded graft clones. One year post-transplant, T-cell counts and diversity were largely derived from T cells produced anew. Certain patients had high TCRbeta diversity at day 60, and it came from recipient T cells and thymic progenitors that survived.

The CDR3 loop spans 14 amino acids. Trimming cost V 3 bases and J 5 bases, with 8 bases left between them. Germline CDR1 KGHSH, CDR2 LQKENI. The TCRbeta library incorporated unique molecular identifiers. TCRdb called the PCR reads again in MiXCR, with one record for every CDR3 protein. Of 330,000 or so distinct CDR3 sequences detected, 7.5% to 9% appear once; the ten largest clones hold approximately 9%. This clonotype was counted between two and nine times. As yet, its antigen is unknown. This sequence joins TRBV18 and TRBJ1-6, with D tentatively TRBD1 (6 bases). The sequence derives from a female patient aged 2-10 years who had a stem cell transplant for Fanconi anemia, so the T cells may come from the graft donor. Sequenced here: peripheral blood, sampled 360 days after TCRalphabeta/CD19-depleted stem cell transplant. Here the CDR3 reads CASSPGTNNSPLHF. CDR3 coding DNA: TGTGCCAGCTCACCCGGGACAAATAATTCACCCCTCCACTTT.